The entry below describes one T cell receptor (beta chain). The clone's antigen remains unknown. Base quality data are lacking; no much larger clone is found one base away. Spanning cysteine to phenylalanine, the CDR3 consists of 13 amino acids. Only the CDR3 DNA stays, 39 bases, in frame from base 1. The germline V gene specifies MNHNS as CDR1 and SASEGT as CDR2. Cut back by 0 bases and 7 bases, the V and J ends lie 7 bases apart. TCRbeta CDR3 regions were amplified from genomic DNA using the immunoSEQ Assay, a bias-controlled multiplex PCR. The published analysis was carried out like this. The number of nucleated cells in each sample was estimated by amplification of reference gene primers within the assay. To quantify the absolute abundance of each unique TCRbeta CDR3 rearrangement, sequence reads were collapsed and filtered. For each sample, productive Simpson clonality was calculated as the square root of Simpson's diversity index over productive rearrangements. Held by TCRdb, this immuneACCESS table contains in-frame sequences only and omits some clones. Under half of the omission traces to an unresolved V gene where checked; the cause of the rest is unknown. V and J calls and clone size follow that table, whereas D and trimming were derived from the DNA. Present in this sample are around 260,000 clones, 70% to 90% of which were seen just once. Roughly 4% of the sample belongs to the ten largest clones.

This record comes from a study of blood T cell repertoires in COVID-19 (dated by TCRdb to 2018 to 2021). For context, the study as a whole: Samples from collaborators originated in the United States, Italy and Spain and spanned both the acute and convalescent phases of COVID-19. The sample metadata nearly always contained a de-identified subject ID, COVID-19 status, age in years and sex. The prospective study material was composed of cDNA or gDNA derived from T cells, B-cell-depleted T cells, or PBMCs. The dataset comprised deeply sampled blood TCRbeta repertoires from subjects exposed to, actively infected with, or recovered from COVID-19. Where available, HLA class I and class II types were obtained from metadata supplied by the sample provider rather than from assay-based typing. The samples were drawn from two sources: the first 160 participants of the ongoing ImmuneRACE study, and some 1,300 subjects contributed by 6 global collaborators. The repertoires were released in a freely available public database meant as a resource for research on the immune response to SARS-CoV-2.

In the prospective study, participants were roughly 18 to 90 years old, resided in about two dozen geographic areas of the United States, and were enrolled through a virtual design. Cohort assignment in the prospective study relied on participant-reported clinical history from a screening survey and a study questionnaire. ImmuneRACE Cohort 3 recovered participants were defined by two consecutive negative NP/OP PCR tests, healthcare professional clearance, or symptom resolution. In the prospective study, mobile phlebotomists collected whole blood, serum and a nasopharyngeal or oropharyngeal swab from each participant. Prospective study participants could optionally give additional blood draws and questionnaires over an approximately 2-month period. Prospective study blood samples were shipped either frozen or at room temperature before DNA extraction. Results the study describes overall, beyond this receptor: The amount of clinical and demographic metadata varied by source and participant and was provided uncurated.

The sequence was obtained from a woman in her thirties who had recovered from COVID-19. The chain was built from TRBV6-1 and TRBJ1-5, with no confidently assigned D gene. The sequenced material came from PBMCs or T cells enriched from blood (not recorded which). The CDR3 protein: CASSEALRQPQHF. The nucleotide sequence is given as TGTGCCAGCAGTGAAGCGCTGAGGCAGCCCCAGCATTTT.